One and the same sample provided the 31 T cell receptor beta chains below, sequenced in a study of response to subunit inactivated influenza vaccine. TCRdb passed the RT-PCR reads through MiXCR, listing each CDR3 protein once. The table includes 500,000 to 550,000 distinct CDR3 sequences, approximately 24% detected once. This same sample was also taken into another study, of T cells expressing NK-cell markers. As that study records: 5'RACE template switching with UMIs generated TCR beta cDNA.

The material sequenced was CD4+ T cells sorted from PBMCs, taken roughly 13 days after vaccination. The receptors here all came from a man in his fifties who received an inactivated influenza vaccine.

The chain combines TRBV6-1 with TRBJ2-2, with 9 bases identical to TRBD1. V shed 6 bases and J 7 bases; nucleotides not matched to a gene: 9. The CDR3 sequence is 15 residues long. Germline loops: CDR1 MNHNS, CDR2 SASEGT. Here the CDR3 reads CASSLRTGGNGELFF. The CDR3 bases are TGTGCCAGCAGCCTACGCACAGGGGGCAACGGGGAGCTGTTTTTT.

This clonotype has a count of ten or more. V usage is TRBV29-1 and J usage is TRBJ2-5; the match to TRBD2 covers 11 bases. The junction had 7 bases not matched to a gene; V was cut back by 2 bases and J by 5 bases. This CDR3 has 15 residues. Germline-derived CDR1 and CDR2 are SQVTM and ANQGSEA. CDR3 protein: CSVEFTSGSRETQYF. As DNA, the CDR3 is TGCAGCGTTGAATTCACTAGCGGGAGTCGGGAGACCCAGTACTTC.

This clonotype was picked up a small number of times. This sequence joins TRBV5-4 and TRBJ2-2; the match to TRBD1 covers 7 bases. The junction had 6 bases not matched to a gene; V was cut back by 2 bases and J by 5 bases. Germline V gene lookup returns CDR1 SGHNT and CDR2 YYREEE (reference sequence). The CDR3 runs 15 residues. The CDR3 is CASSFDRANTGELFF. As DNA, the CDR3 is TGTGCCAGCAGCTTCGACAGGGCTAATACCGGGGAGCTGTTTTTT.

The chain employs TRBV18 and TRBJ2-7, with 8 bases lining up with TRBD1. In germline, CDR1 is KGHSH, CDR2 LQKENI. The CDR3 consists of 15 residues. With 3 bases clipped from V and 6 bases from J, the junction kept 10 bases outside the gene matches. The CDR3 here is CASSPINQGAGEQYF. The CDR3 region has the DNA TGTGCCAGCTCACCGATAAACCAGGGGGCTGGCGAGCAGTACTTC.

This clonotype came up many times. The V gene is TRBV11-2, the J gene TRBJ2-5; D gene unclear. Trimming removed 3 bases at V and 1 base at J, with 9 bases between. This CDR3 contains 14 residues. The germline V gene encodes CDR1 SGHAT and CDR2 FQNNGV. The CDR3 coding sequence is TGTGCCAGCAGCTTGGGTCGGGTCCAAGAGACCCAGTACTTC. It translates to CASSLGRVQETQYF.

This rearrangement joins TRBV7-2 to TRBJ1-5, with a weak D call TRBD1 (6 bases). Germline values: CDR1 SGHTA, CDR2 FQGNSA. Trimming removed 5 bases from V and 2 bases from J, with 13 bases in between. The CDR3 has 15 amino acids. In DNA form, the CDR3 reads TGTGCCAGCAGCCCGGACAGTTTCGGCAATCAGCCCCAGCATTTT. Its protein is CASSPDSFGNQPQHF.

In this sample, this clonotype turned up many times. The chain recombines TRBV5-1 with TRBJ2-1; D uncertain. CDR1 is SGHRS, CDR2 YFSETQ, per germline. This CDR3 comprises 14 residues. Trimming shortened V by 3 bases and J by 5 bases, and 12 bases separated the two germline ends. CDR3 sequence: CASSSGVRDNEQFF. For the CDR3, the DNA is TGCGCCAGCAGCTCTGGAGTCCGAGACAATGAGCAGTTCTTC.

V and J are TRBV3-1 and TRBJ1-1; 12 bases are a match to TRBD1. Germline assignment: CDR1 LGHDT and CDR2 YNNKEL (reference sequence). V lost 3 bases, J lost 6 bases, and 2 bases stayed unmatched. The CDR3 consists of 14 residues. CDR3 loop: CASSQGQGASEAFF. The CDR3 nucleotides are TGTGCCAGCAGCCAGGGACAGGGGGCCTCTGAAGCTTTCTTT.

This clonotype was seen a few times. In DNA form, the CDR3 reads TGTGCCAGCAGCCCTGGGCAGGGGGCAAGTATACCCCTCCACTTT. Protein product: CASSPGQGASIPLHF. The J gene is TRBJ1-6, the V gene TRBV7-9, with 8 bases aligning to TRBD1. The junction had 12 bases not matched to a gene; V was cut back by 5 bases and J by 12 bases. Germline V gene lookup returns CDR1 SEHNR and CDR2 FQNEAQ (reference sequence). The CDR3 has 15 residues. The variable domain in full, with the rest retrieved from reference TRBV7-9 and TRBJ1-6, is DTGVSQNPRHKITKRGQNVTFRCDPISEHNRLYWYRQTLGQGPEFLTYFQNEAQLEKSRLLSDRFSAERPKGSFSTLEIQRTEQGDSAMYLCASSPGQGASIPLHFGNGTRLTVT.

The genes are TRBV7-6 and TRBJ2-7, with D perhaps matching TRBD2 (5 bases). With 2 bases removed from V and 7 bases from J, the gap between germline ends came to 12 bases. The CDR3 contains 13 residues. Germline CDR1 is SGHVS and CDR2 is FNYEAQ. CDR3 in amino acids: CASSLSYRGEQYF. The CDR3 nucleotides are TGTGCCAGCAGCTTATCCTACCGAGGGGAGCAGTACTTC. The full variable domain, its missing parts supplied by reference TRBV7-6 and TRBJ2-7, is GAGVSQSPRYKVTKRGQDVALRCDPISGHVSLYWYRQALGQGPEFLTYFNYEAQQDKSGLPNDRFSAERPEGSISTLTIQRTEQRDSAMYRCASSLSYRGEQYFGPGTRLTVT.

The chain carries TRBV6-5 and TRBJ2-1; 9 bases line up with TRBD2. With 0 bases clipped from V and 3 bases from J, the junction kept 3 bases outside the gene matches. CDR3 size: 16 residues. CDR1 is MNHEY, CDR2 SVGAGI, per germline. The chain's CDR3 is CASSYSKRGVYNEQFF. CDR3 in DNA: TGTGCCAGCAGTTACTCGAAGCGGGGGGTCTACAATGAGCAGTTCTTC.

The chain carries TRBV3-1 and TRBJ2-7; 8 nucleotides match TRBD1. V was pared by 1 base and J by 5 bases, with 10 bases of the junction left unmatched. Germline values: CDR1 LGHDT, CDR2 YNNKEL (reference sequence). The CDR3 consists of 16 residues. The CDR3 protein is CASSQVPTGVFDEQYF. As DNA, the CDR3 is TGTGCCAGCAGCCAAGTCCCGACAGGGGTTTTTGACGAGCAGTACTTC.

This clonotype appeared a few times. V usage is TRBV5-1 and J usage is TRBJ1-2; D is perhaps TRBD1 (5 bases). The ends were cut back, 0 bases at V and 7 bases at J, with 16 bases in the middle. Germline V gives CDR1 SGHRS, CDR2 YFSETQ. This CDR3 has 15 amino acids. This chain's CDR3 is CASSLDQGGSFGYTF. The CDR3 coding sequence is TGCGCCAGCAGCTTGGATCAGGGTGGATCTTTTGGCTACACCTTC.

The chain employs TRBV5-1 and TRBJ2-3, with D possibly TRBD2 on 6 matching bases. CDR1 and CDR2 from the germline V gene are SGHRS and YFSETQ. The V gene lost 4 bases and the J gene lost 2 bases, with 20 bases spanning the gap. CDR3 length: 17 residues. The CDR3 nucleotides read TGCGCCAGCAGCGCCCGGGACTTCCTTTCGATCACAGATACGCAGTATTTT. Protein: CASSARDFLSITDTQYF. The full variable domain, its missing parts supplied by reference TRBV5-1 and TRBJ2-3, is KAGVTQTPRYLIKTRGQQVTLSCSPISGHRSVSWYQQTPGQGLQFLFEYFSETQRNKGNFPGRFSGRQFSNSRSEMNVSTLELGDSALYLCASSARDFLSITDTQYFGPGTRLTVL.

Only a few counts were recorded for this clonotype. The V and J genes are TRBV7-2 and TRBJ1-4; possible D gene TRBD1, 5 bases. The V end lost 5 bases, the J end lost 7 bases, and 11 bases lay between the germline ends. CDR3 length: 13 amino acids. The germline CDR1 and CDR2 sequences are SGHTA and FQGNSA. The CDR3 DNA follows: TGTGCCAGCAGCGGGGGGAGTGCTGAAAAACTGTTTTTT. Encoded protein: CASSGGSAEKLFF.

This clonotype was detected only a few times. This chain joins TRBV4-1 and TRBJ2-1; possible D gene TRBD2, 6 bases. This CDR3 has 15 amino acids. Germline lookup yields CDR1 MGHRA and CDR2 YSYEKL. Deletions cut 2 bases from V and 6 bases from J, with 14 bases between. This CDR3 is CASSQNLAQTNEQFF. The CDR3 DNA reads TGCGCCAGCAGCCAAAACCTAGCGCAAACCAATGAGCAGTTCTTC.

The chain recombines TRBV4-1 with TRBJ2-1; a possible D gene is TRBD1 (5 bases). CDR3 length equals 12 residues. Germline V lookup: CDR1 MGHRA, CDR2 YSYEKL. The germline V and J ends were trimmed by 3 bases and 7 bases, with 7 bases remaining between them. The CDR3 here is CASSQDKNEQFF. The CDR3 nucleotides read TGCGCCAGCAGCCAGGACAAAAATGAGCAGTTCTTC.

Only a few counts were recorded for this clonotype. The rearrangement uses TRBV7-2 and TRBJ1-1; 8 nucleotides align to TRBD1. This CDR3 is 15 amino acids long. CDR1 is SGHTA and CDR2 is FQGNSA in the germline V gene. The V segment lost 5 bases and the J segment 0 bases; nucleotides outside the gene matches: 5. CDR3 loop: CASSPDRVMNTEAFF. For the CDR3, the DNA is TGTGCCAGCAGCCCGGACAGGGTGATGAACACTGAAGCTTTCTTT.

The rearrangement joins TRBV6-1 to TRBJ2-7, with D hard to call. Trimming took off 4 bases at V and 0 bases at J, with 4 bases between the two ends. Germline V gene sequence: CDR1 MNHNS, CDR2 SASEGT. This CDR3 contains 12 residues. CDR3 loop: CASSGISYEQYF. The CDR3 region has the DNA TGTGCCAGCAGTGGCATCTCCTACGAGCAGTACTTC.

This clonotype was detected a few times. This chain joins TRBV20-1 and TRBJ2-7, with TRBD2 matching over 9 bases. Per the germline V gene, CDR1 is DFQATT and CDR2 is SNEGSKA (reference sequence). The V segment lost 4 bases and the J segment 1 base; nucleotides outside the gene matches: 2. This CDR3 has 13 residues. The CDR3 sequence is CSATSGVSYEQYF. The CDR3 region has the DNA TGCAGTGCTACTAGCGGGGTGTCCTACGAGCAGTACTTC.

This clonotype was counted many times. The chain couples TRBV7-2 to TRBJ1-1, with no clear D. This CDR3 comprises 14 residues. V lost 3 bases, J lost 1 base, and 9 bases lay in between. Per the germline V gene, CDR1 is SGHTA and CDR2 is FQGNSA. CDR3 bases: TGTGCCAGCAGCTTGGGTTGGGGGAACACTGAAGCTTTCTTT. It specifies CASSLGWGNTEAFF.

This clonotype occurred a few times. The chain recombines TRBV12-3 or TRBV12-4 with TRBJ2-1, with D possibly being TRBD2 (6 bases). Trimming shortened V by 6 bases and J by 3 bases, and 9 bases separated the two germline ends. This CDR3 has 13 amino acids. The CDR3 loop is CASRGTVYNEQFF. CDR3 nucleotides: TGTGCCAGCAGGGGGACTGTCTACAATGAGCAGTTCTTC.

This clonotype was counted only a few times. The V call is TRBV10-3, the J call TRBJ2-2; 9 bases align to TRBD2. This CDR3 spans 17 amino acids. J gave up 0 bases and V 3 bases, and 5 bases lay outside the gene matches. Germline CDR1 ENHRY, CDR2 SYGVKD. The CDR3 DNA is TGTGCCATCAGTGAACCCGGGACTAGCTCGAACACCGGGGAGCTGTTTTTT. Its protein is CAISEPGTSSNTGELFF.

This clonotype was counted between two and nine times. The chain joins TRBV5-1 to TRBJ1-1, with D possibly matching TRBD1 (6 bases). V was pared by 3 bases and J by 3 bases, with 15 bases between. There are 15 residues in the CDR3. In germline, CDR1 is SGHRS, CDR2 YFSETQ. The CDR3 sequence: CASSWTGGGDTEAFF. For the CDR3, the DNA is TGCGCCAGCAGCTGGACCGGAGGGGGGGACACTGAAGCTTTCTTT. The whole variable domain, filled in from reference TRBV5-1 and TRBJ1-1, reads KAGVTQTPRYLIKTRGQQVTLSCSPISGHRSVSWYQQTPGQGLQFLFEYFSETQRNKGNFPGRFSGRQFSNSRSEMNVSTLELGDSALYLCASSWTGGGDTEAFFGQGTRLTVV.

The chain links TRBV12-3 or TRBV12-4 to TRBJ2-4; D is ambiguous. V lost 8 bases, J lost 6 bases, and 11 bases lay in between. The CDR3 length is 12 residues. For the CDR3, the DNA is TGTGCCAGCGCTCGATTGGGAAACATTCAGTACTTC. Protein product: CASARLGNIQYF.

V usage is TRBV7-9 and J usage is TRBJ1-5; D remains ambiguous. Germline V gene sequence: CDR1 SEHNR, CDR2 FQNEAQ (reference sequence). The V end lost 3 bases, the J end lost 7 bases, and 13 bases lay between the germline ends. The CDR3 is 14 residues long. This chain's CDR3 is CASSFGLMEQPQHF. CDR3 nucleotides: TGTGCCAGCAGCTTTGGGTTAATGGAACAGCCCCAGCATTTT.

CDR3 protein: CASSRRDADEQYF. The CDR3 nucleotides are TGTGCCAGCAGCAGAAGAGACGCGGACGAGCAGTACTTC. The chain joins TRBV4-2 to TRBJ2-7; D uncertain. This CDR3 region has 13 residues. Trimming removed 5 bases from V and 5 bases from J, with 13 bases in between. Germline V gene data show CDR1 as LGHNA and CDR2 as YNFKEQ.

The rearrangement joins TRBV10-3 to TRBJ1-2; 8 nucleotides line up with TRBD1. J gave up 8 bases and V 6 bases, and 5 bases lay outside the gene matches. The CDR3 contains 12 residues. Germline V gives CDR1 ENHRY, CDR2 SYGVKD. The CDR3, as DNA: TGTGCCATCAGAGGACAGGGTGAGGGCTACACCTTC. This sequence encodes CAIRGQGEGYTF.

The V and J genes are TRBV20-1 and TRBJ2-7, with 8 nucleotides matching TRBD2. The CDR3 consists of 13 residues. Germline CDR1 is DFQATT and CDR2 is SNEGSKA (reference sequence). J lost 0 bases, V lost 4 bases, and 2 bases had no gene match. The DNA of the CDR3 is TGCAGTGCTAACAGCGGGGGCTCCTACGAGCAGTACTTC. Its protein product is CSANSGGSYEQYF.

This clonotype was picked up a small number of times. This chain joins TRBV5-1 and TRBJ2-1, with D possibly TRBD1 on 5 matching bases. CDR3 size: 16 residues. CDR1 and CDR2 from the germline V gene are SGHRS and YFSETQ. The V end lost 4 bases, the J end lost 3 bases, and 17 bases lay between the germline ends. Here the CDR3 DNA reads TGCGCCAGCAGCCTACAGGTTGGGGCCGACTACAATGAGCAGTTCTTC. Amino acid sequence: CASSLQVGADYNEQFF.

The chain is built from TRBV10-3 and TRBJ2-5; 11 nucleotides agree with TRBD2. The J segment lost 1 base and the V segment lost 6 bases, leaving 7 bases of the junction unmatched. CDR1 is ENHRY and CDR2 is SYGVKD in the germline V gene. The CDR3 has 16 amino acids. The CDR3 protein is CAIRGTSGATQETQYF. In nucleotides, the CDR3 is TGTGCCATCAGGGGGACTAGCGGAGCTACCCAAGAGACCCAGTACTTC.